The next 6 T cell receptor beta chains were all read from a single sample in a study of blood T cells in healthy people across ages. Next came a second PCR, run for about 7 to 12 cycles, which used a sample-barcoded 5' primer along with a J-beta primer mix. MiXCR, run by TCRdb on the 5' RACE reads, gives a single entry per CDR3 protein. The table shows roughly 1.6 million distinct CDR3 sequences, with 30% to 35% occurring only once. Sequences were obtained from blood. These receptors were collected from a woman aged 25 to 45 in good health.

The chain couples TRBV12-3 or TRBV12-4 to TRBJ1-2; TRBD1 is a possible D gene (6 bases). Trimming stripped 9 bases from V and 4 bases from J, with 15 bases between. The CDR3 is 13 amino acids. CDR3 protein: CARMWGGGYGYTF. The CDR3 coding sequence is TGTGCCAGGATGTGGGGGGGCGGCTATGGCTACACCTTC.

This chain uses TRBV5-1 with TRBJ1-1; D is uncertain. Trimming pared 0 bases from V and 10 bases from J, leaving 16 bases between. The CDR3 is 14 amino acids. Germline V gene sequence: CDR1 SGHRS, CDR2 YFSETQ. In DNA, the CDR3 is TGCGCCAGCAGCTTGGCCGGTGTCCGGGAGGGAGCTTTCTTT. This sequence encodes CASSLAGVREGAFF.

The chain employs TRBV5-1 and TRBJ2-7, with 14 positions matching TRBD2. With V trimmed by 4 bases and J by 5 bases, 5 bases remained unmatched. Per germline, CDR1 SGHRS and CDR2 YFSETQ. This CDR3 comprises 15 residues. The CDR3 nucleotides are TGCGCCAGCAGCGGACGACTAGCGGGAGGGAACGAGCAGTACTTC. Amino acids: CASSGRLAGGNEQYF.

Here the CDR3 reads CASSLPGQGLRGDSPLHF. The CDR3 coding sequence is TGTGCCAGCAGCCTACCCGGACAGGGATTAAGAGGGGATTCACCCCTCCACTTT. The rearrangement joins TRBV7-9 to TRBJ1-6; 8 bases are shared with TRBD1. This CDR3 region has 18 residues. V dropped 5 bases and J dropped 8; count of bases not matched to a gene: 17. CDR1 and CDR2 (germline): SEHNR, FQNEAQ (reference sequence). The full variable domain, in which reference TRBV7-9 and TRBJ1-6 provide the parts outside the CDR3, is DTGVSQNPRHKITKRGQNVTFRCDPISEHNRLYWYRQTLGQGPEFLTYFQNEAQLEKSRLLSDRFSAERPKGSFSTLEIQRTEQGDSAMYLCASSLPGQGLRGDSPLHFGNGTRLTVT.

This clonotype turned up a few times. The chain links TRBV27 to TRBJ2-1; TRBD2 agrees at 7 bases. CDR1 and CDR2 from the germline V gene are MNHEY and SMNVEV (reference sequence). The CDR3 spans 13 residues. V shed 10 bases, J shed 8 bases, and the junction held 11 bases outside the gene matches. CDR3 region: CATKIIAGDEQFF. DNA for the CDR3: TGTGCCACTAAAATCATAGCGGGCGATGAGCAGTTCTTC.

This clonotype was seen more than once but under ten times. J is TRBJ1-5 and V is TRBV30, with a weak D call TRBD1 (5 bases). The germline V gene has CDR1 GTSNPN and CDR2 SVGIG (reference sequence). The CDR3 is 17 residues long. V was cut by 0 bases and J by 5 bases, with 20 bases left in between. The CDR3 is CAWSVLGGVTAHQPQHF. CDR3 sequence (DNA): TGTGCCTGGAGTGTACTCGGAGGGGTGACGGCCCATCAGCCCCAGCATTTT.